This entry lists 7 T cell receptor beta chains sequenced from one sample in a study of cytomegalovirus exposure and HLA in healthy donors. PCR employed 60 Vbeta and 13 Jbeta primers. Using immunoSEQ multiplex PCR, the repertoire was profiled, and TCRdb retains in-frame clones only, with some absent. Among 130,000 to 150,000 clones, 74% were seen once, and the ten largest hold around 4%. Source material: PBMCs. The origin of the receptors is a man between 18 and 29 years old in good health and CMV-seropositive.

V gene TRBV5-6 combines with J gene TRBJ1-6; D possibly corresponds to TRBD1 (5 bases). V was pared by 4 bases and J by 3 bases, with 8 bases between. The germline V gene encodes CDR1 SGHDT and CDR2 YYEEEE. The CDR3 is 14 amino acids. CDR3 region: CASSGGSYNSPLHF. DNA for the CDR3: TGTGCCAGCAGCGGGGGGAGCTATAATTCACCCCTCCACTTT.

Points on this clone: Within the sample, other DNA sequences also encode this same CDR3. The chain has TRBV11-2 and TRBJ2-7, with 9 bases lining up with TRBD1. The CDR3 loop spans 14 amino acids. V lost 3 bases, J lost 2 bases, and 2 bases stayed unmatched. Germline-derived CDR1 and CDR2 are SGHAT and FQNNGV. CDR3 sequence (DNA): TGTGCCAGCAGCTTTGGACAGGGGACCTACGAGCAGTACTTC. Translation gives CASSFGQGTYEQYF.

V is TRBV7-2 and J is TRBJ2-7; a possible D gene is TRBD1 (6 bases). Germline CDR1 reads SGHTA; CDR2 reads FQGNSA. The ends were cut back, 3 bases at V and 6 bases at J, with 15 bases in the middle. This CDR3 is 14 amino acids long. The CDR3: CASSFGQGISEQYF. CDR3 DNA sequence: TGTGCCAGCAGCTTCGGGCAGGGGATTAGCGAGCAGTACTTC.

This clone was recorded a few times. The chain recombines TRBV14 with TRBJ2-3; 9 bases agree with TRBD2. Germline V gene sequence: CDR1 SGHDN, CDR2 FVKESK. The J segment lost 0 bases and the V segment lost 1 base, leaving 2 bases of the junction unmatched. The CDR3 length is 16 residues. CDR3 protein: CASSQGLAASTDTQYF. DNA for the CDR3: TGTGCCAGCAGCCAAGGACTAGCGGCTAGCACAGATACGCAGTATTTT.

This clone ranks as medium-sized. The rearrangement links TRBV6-5 to TRBJ2-7; TRBD1 agrees at 7 bases. From germline, CDR1 is MNHEY and CDR2 SVGAGI. The V and J ends lost 2 bases and 0 bases, in that order; junction bases with no gene match: 1. The CDR3 has 14 amino acids. This CDR3 reads CASSYGDSSYEQYF. CDR3 nucleotides: TGTGCCAGCAGTTACGGGGACAGCTCCTACGAGCAGTACTTC.

The rearrangement uses TRBV2 and TRBJ1-3; D gene ambiguous. Germline loops: CDR1 SNHLY, CDR2 FYNNEI. The V gene lost 8 bases and the J gene lost 8 bases, with 13 bases spanning the gap. The CDR3 contains 12 residues. The CDR3 loop is CASSLARHTIYF. The CDR3 DNA reads as TGTGCCAGCTCATTGGCCCGCCACACCATATATTTT.

The genes are TRBV2 and TRBJ1-3; D remains ambiguous. Trimming shortened V by 5 bases and J by 3 bases, and 11 bases separated the two germline ends. The CDR3 covers 14 residues. Looked up from germline, CDR1 is SNHLY and CDR2 is FYNNEI. The CDR3 sequence: CASSRDTLGNTIYF. The CDR3, as DNA: TGTGCCAGCAGTCGAGACACCCTTGGAAACACCATATATTTT.